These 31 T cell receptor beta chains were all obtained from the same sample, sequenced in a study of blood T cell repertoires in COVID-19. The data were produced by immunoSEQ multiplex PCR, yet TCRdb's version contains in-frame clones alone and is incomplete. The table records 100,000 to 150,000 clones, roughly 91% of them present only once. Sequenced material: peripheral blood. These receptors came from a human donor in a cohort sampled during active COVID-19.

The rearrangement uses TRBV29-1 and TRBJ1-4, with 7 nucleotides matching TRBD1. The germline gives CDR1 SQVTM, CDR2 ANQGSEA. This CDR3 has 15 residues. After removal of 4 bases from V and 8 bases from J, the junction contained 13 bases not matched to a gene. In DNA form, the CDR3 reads TGCAGCGTTGTCGGAAACAGGGGTACTCGGGAAAAACTGTTTTTT. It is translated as CSVVGNRGTREKLFF.

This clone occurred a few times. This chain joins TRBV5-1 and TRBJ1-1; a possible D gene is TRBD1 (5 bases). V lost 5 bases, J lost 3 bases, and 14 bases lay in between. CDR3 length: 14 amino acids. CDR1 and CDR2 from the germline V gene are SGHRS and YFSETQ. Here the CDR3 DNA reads TGCGCCAGCAGTCCGACAGTAGCGGACACTGAAGCTTTCTTT. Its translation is CASSPTVADTEAFF.

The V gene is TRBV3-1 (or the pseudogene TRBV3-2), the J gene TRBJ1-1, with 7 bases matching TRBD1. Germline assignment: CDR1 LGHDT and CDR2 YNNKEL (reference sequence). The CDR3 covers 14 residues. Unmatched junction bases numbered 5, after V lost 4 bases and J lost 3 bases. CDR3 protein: CASSLQGFYTEAFF. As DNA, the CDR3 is TGTGCCAGCAGCCTACAGGGGTTTTACACTGAAGCTTTCTTT.

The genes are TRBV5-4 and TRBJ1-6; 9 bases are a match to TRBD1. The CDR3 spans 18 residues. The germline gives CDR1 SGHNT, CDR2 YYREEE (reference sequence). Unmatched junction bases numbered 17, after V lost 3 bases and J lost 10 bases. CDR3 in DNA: TGTGCCAGCAGCTCGGCCCTGCTACAGACAGGGGGAACCTCACCCCTCCACTTT. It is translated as CASSSALLQTGGTSPLHF.

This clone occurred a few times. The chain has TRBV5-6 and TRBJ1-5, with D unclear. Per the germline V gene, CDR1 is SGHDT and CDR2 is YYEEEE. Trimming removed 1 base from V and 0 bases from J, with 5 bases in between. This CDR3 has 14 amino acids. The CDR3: CASSLSFSNQPQHF. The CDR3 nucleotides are TGTGCCAGCAGCTTGAGCTTTAGCAATCAGCCCCAGCATTTT.

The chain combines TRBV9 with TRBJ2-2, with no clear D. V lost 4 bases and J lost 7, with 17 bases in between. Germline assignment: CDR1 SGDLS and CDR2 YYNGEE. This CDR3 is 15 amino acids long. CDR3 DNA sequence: TGTGCCAGCAGCCCGAGACTGAATTCCATCGGGGAGCTGTTTTTT. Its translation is CASSPRLNSIGELFF.

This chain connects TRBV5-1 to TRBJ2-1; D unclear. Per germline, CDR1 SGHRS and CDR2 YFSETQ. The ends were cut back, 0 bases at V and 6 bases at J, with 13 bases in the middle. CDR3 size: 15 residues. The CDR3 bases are TGCGCCAGCAGCTTGGACAGTCCCAATCTCAATGAGCAGTTCTTC. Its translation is CASSLDSPNLNEQFF.

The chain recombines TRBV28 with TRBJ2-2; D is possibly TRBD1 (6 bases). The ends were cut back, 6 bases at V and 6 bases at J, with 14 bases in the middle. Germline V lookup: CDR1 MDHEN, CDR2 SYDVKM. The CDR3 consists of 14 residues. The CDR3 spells CASSQTGSAGELFF. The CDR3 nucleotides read TGTGCCAGCAGCCAAACAGGGTCTGCCGGGGAGCTGTTTTTT.

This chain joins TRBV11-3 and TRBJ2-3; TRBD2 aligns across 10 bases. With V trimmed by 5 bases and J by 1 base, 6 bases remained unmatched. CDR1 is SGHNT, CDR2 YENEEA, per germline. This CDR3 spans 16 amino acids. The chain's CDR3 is CASSQDSGGRTDTQYF. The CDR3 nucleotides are TGTGCCAGCAGCCAGGATAGCGGGGGGCGCACAGATACGCAGTATTTT.

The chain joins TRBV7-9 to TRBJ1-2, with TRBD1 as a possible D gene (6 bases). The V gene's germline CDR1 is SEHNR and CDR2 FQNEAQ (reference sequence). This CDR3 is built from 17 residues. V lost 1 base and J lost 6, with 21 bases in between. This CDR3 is CASSLVGGVVRGNGYTF. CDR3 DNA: TGTGCCAGCAGCTTAGTTGGGGGTGTTGTCAGGGGAAATGGCTACACCTTC.

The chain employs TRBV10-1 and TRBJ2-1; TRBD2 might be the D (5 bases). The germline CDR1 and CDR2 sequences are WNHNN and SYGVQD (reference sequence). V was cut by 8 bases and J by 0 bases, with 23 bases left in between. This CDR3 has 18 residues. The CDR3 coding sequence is TGCGCCAGCCCCCGTAGTTCAGGACTGACTCCCTCCTACAATGAGCAGTTCTTC. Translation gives CASPRSSGLTPSYNEQFF.

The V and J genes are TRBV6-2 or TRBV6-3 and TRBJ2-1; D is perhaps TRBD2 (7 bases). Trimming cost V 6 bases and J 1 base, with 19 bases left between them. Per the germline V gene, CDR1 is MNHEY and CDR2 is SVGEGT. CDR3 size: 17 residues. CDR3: CASRYPRGAASYNEQFF. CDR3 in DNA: TGTGCCAGCAGATACCCTCGGGGGGCCGCTTCCTACAATGAGCAGTTCTTC.

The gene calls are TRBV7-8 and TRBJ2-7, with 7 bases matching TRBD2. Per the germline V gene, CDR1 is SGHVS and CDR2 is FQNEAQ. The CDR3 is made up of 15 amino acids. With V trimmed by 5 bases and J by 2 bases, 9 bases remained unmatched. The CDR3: CASSGELARAYEQYF. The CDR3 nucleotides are TGTGCCAGCAGCGGTGAACTAGCGAGGGCCTACGAGCAGTACTTC.

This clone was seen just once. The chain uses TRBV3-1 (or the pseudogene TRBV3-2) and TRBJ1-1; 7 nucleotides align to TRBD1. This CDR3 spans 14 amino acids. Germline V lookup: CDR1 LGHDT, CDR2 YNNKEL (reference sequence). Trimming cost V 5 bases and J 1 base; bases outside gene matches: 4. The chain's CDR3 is CASSFQGGNTEAFF. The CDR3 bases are TGTGCCAGCAGCTTCCAGGGGGGGAACACTGAAGCTTTCTTT.

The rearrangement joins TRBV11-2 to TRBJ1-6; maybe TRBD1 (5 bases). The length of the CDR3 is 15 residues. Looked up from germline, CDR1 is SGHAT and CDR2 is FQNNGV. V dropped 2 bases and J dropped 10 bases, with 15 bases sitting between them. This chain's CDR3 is CASSLSVRVNSPLHF. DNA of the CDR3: TGTGCCAGCAGCTTATCAGTCAGGGTAAACTCACCCCTCCACTTT. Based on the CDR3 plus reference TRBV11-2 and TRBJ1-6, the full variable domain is EAGVAQSPRYKIIEKRQSVAFWCNPISGHATLYWYQQILGQGPKLLIQFQNNGVVDDSQLPKDRFSAERLKGVDSTLKIQPAKLEDSAVYLCASSLSVRVNSPLHFGNGTRLTVT.

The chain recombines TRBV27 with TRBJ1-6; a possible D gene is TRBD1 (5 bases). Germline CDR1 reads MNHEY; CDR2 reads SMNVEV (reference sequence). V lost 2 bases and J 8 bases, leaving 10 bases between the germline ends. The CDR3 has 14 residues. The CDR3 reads CASSLVTADSPLHF. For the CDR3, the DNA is TGTGCCAGCAGTTTAGTGACAGCAGATTCACCCCTCCACTTT.

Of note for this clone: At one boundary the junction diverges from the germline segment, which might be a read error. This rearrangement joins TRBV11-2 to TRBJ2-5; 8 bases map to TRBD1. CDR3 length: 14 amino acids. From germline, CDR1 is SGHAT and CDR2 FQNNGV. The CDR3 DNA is TGTGCCAGCAGCTTTGCTGGGACAGGTGGTACCCTGTACTTC. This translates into CASSFAGTGGTLYF.

CDR3 amino acids: CASSLAAGVTDTQYF. CDR3 coding DNA: TGTGCCAGCAGCTTAGCCGCGGGAGTCACAGATACGCAGTATTTT. The chain recombines TRBV11-2 with TRBJ2-3; 7 bases align to TRBD2. The CDR3 sequence is 15 residues long. J lost 2 bases, V lost 1 base, and 3 bases had no gene match. Germline CDR1 SGHAT, CDR2 FQNNGV.

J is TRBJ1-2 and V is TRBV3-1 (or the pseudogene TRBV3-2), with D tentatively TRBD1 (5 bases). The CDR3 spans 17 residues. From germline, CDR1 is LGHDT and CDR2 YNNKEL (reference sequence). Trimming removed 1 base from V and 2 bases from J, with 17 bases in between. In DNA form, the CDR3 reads TGTGCCAGCAGCCAAGGGGGTGTAGCTGGGGGGAACTATGGCTACACCTTC. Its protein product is CASSQGGVAGGNYGYTF.

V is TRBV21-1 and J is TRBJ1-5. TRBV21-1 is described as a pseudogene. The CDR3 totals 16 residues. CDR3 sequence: CASSTPEEGPHQPQHF. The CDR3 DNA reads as TGTGCCAGCAGCACCCCCGAGGAGGGGCCTCACCAGCCCCAGCATTTT.

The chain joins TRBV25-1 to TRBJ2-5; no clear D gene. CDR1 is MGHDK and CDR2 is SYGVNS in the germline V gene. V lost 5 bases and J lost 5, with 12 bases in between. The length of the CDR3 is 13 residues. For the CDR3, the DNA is TGTGCCAGCAGTAGGAGATCCGGGGAGACCCAGTACTTC. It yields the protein CASSRRSGETQYF.

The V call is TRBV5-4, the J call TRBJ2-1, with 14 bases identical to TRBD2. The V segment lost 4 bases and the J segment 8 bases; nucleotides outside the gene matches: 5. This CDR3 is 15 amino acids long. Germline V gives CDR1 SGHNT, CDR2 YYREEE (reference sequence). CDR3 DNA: TGTGCCAGCAGCCGGACTAGCGGGGGGTTCTATGAGCAGTTCTTC. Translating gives CASSRTSGGFYEQFF.

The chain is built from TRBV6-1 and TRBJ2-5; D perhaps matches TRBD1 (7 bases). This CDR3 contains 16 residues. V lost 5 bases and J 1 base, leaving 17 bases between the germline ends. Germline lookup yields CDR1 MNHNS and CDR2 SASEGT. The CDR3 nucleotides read TGTGCCAGCAGTCAAGGGGGGAAGGGGGCCCAAGAGACCCAGTACTTC. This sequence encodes CASSQGGKGAQETQYF.

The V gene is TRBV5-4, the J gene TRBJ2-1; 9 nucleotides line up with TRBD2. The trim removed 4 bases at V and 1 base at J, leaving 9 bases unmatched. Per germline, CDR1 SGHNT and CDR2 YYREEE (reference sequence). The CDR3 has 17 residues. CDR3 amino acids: CASSAGGGQTSYNEQFF. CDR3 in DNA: TGTGCCAGCAGCGCGGGGGGGGGACAGACTTCCTACAATGAGCAGTTCTTC.

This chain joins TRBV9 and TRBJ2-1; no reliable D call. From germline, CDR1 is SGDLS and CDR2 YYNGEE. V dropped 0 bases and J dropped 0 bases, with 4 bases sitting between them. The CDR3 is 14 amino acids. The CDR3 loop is CASSVASSYNEQFF. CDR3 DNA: TGTGCCAGCAGCGTAGCGAGCTCCTACAATGAGCAGTTCTTC.

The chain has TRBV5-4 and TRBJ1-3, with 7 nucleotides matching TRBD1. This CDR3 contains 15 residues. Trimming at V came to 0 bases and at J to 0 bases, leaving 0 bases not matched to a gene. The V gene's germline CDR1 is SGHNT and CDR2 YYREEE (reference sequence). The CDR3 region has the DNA TGTGCCAGCAGCTTGGACAGGGGCTCTGGAAACACCATATATTTT. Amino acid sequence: CASSLDRGSGNTIYF.

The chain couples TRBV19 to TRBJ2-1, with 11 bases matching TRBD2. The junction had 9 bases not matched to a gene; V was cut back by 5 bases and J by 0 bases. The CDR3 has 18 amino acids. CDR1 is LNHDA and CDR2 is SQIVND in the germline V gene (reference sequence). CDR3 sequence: CASSLRTSGSSSYNEQFF. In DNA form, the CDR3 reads TGTGCCAGTAGTCTCAGGACTAGCGGGTCGAGCTCCTACAATGAGCAGTTCTTC.

The CDR3 DNA follows: TGTGCCAGCAGTTTCGTTCAGGGGGCTCTGGGGAACACTGAAGCTTTCTTT. Translation gives CASSFVQGALGNTEAFF. The chain employs TRBV27 and TRBJ1-1, with 8 bases fitting TRBD1. V was pared by 3 bases and J by 1 base, with 10 bases of the junction left unmatched. Germline values: CDR1 MNHEY, CDR2 SMNVEV (reference sequence). CDR3 length: 17 residues.

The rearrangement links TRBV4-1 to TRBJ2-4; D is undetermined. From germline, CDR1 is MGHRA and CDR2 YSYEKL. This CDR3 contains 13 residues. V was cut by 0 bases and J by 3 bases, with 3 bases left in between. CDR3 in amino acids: CASSQDSKNIQYF. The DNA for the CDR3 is TGCGCCAGCAGCCAAGATAGCAAAAACATTCAGTACTTC.

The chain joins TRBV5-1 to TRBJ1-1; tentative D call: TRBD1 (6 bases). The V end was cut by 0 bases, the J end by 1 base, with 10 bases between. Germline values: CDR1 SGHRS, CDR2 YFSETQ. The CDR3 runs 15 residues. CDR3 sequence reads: CASSLGDKTNTEAFF. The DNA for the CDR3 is TGCGCCAGCAGCTTGGGGGACAAAACGAACACTGAAGCTTTCTTT.

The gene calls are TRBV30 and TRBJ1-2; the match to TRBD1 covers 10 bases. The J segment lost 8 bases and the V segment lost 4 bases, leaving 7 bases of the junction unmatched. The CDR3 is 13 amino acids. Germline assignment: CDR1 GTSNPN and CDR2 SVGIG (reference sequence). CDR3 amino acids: CAWMRQGAGGYTF. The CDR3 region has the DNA TGTGCCTGGATGAGACAGGGGGCGGGGGGCTACACCTTC.